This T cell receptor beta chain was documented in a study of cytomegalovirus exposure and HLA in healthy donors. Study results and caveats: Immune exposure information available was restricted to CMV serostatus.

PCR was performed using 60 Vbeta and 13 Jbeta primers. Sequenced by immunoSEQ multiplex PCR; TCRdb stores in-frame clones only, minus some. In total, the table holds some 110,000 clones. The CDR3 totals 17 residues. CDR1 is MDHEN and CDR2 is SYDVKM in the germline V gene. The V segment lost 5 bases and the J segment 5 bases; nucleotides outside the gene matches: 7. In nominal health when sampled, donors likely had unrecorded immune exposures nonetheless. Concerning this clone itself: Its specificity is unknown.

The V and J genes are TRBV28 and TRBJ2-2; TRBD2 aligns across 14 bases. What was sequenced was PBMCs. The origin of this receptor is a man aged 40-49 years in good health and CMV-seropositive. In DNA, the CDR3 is TGTGCCAGCAGTCCTCCGGGACTAGCGGGAGTTACCGGGGAGCTGTTTTTT. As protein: CASSPPGLAGVTGELFF.